This T cell receptor beta chain was captured in a study of T cells in Graves' hyperthyroidism and ophthalmopathy (dated by TCRdb to the late 2010s). About the full investigation: Peripheral blood was collected at initial diagnosis, before any treatment. In about six Graves' hyperthyroidism patients, the study also compared T-cell repertoires from thyroid tissue with T-cell repertoires from blood. A discovery cohort of about a hundred patients, 43 with Graves' ophthalmopathy and more than 55 with stable Graves' hyperthyroidism, was used to find distinguishing TCR V-J signatures. TCR Vbeta CDR3 sequencing of fewer than 150 peripheral blood samples (over 40 ophthalmopathy, around 80 hyperthyroidism and some 17 progressor patients) is reported in the paper. Once sampling was done, hyperthyroidism patients were given methimazole at a starting dose of 30 mg daily, whereas ophthalmopathy patients were given high-dose intravenous methylprednisolone. The approximately 95 discovery patients were divided at random into training and test sets in a 7:3 ratio. Prospective prediction of ophthalmopathy was tested in an independent validation cohort consisting of under 20 hyperthyroidism patients and 15 or so patients who later progressed to ophthalmopathy. Broader findings and caveats from the paper: Most expanded thyroid clonotypes (frequency above 0.001) were also detected in blood, suggesting blood repertoires may reflect thyroid immune responses. A 13 V-J signature model separated ophthalmopathy from stable hyperthyroidism, with roughly 88% sensitivity and approximately 81% specificity in cross-validation and 80%/75% in testing. During validation, the model predicted progression to ophthalmopathy a median of around 6 months ahead of onset, with almost 71% sensitivity and 72.22% specificity. Sample size was not statistically predetermined, and blinding of investigators to group allocation was not performed.

Taken from the germline V gene, the CDR1 and CDR2 loops are SGHDT and YYEEEE. Trimming removed 7 bases from V and 3 bases from J, leaving 20 bases between the germline ends. Including cysteine and phenylalanine, the CDR3 has 17 amino acids. Here the CDR3 DNA is all that survives: 51 bases in frame from base 1. This clonotype occurred a few times. Its antigen specificity is not known. No much larger clone is present one base from it, and per-base qualities are unavailable. Amplification of TCR beta CDR3 regions was carried out from RNA transcripts. The first round of RT-PCR for the TCR CDR3 was performed with the HTBI primer set and the Qiagen OneStep RT-PCR kit. A second multiplex PCR round built the libraries, followed by size selection and purification. Sequencing of the libraries was done on an Illumina HiSeq2000 using paired-end 100 bp reads. In the paper's pipeline: SOAPnuke was used to process the raw data, with reads discarded if the reads contained adapters or uncalled bases, had a mean Phred below 15, or lacked an exact constant-primer or identifier match. High-quality paired reads were merged using COPE v1.2.5, and each unique nucleotide sequence was defined as a clonotype. MiTCR v1.1 was used to align the clonotypes against IMGT TRBV, TRBD and TRBJ reference segments. Analysis was restricted to V-J combinations with a frequency above 0.0001, which covered 99.2% of repertoires. The TCS score was defined as the ratio of F50 (clonal expansion) to E x V (chaos), calculated using BLOSUM62-based TCRdist between CDR3 peptides within each V-J. Welch's t-statistics and random forest reduced 450 to 600 V-J features to 13, which were used in a naive Bayes classifier (R e1071). The public reads were reprocessed in TCRdb via fastp at Q25 and MiXCR, keeping in-frame beta chains. Rows merge per CDR3 protein into single entries with the most common DNA and genes. TCRdb, rather than the study authors, made the V and J calls. The table for this sample lists around 690,000 distinct CDR3 sequences; about 20% of them were counted only once. Of the sample, 34% is held by the ten largest clones.

Moderately to severely active disease, a Clinical Activity Score of at least 3, a NOSPECS grade of at least 4, and a duration under 3 months were present in ophthalmopathy patients. Patients with uncontrolled infections, other autoimmune diseases, pregnancy or lactation were excluded. Diagnoses relied on clinical symptoms, serum thyroxine and TRAb, thyroid ultrasound and orbital computed tomography. Ficoll-Paque density gradient centrifugation was used to isolate PBMCs from about 9 ml of fresh peripheral blood. Total RNA was extracted with Trizol reagent, and quality was checked on an Agilent 2100 Bioanalyzer.

This TCR was sampled from a man aged 25 to 45 with Graves' ophthalmopathy. The chain is encoded by TRBV5-6 joined to TRBJ2-6; 7 matching bases give a weak D call of TRBD1. The sequenced sample consisted of blood. The DNA sequence is as follows: TGTGCCAGCGGCCTTAGACAGGGAGGCTTTGGGGCCAACGTCCTGACTTTC. It translates as CASGLRQGGFGANVLTF.